This T cell receptor beta chain was profiled in a study of T cells after yellow fever vaccination. Study background: It was SMART-Seq v4 Ultra Low Input that prepared the fractions with low cell numbers. Study findings and constraints: Across the CD4 and CD8 compartments, a small share of clonotypes was present in both. Abundant bulk-derived clonotypes could contaminate FACS-sorted repertoires.

The germline CDR1 and CDR2 sequences are MNHNY and SVGAGI (reference sequence). Trimming removed 4 bases from V and 9 bases from J, with 10 bases in between. This CDR3 spans 12 amino acids. Template switching with 5'RACE generated the TCR cDNA and added a universal primer site and UMIs. One entry per CDR3 protein, called by TCRdb with MiXCR from the 5' RACE reads. The sample gives some 260,000 distinct CDR3 sequences, roughly 5.2% of which show up once; more than 3% is in the top ten. The table lists this clonotype with a few counts. Its antigen is currently unknown. The starting material was CD4+ T cells sorted from PBMCs, obtained on the day of the yellow fever booster vaccination. The rearrangement joins TRBV6-6 to TRBJ2-1; weak D call: TRBD1 (6 bases). This receptor was taken from a man younger than 30 who received the YFV17D yellow fever vaccine. CDR3 region: CASSLTGTEQFF. CDR3 in DNA: TGTGCCAGCAGTTTAACAGGGACTGAGCAGTTCTTC.